These 13 T cell receptor beta chains originate from one sample sequenced in a study of blood T cells in healthy people across ages. PCR was performed a second time for about 6 to 12 cycles using a sample-barcoded 5' primer and a J-beta primer mix. TCRdb re-analysed the 5' RACE reads in MiXCR, keeping a single row per CDR3 protein. In the table there are approximately 780,000 distinct CDR3 sequences, roughly 24% of which are singletons. These same records also appear under a second study, on T cells of mothers and their children.

The sequencing input was blood. The receptors stem from a boy younger than 18 in good health.

J is TRBJ2-5 and V is TRBV20-1; TRBD2 matches at 10 bases. After removal of 7 bases from V and 5 bases from J, the junction contained 7 bases not matched to a gene. The CDR3 covers 13 residues. Germline V gene lookup returns CDR1 DFQATT and CDR2 SNEGSKA (reference sequence). CDR3 region: CSVPAGGLETQYF. In DNA, the CDR3 is TGCAGTGTTCCAGCGGGGGGGCTTGAGACCCAGTACTTC.

The chain carries TRBV7-9 and TRBJ2-5, with D possibly TRBD1 on 6 matching bases. The J call may be wrong; the DNA end is better matched by TRBJ2-1. CDR1 and CDR2 (germline): SEHNR, FQNEAQ (reference sequence). CDR3 length: 14 residues. The CDR3 spells CASSLRQGPDEQFF. CDR3 bases: TGTGCCAGCAGCTTAAGGCAGGGGCCGGATGAGCAGTTCTTC.

This clonotype was seen more than once but under ten times. The chain links TRBV2 to TRBJ2-1, with 10 nucleotides matching TRBD1. V shed 11 bases and J 2 bases; nucleotides not matched to a gene: 3. The CDR3 totals 13 residues. The V gene's germline CDR1 is SNHLY and CDR2 FYNNEI. As DNA, the CDR3 is TGTGCCGGGGACAGGGGAGCCTACAATGAGCAGTTCTTC. Its translation is CAGDRGAYNEQFF. The variable domain in full, with the rest retrieved from reference TRBV2 and TRBJ2-1, is EPEVTQTPSHQVTQMGQEVILRCVPISNHLYFYWYRQILGQKVEFLVSFYNNEISEKSEIFDDQFSVERPDGSNFTLKIRSTKLEDSAMYFCAGDRGAYNEQFFGPGTRLTVL.

The sample holds a few counts of this clonotype. This rearrangement joins TRBV20-1 to TRBJ2-7; D remains unclear. Germline CDR1 is DFQATT and CDR2 is SNEGSKA (reference sequence). The CDR3 totals 11 residues. Trimming removed 2 bases from V and 3 bases from J, with 5 bases in between. In DNA form, the CDR3 reads TGCAGTGCTAGATCGGACTACGAGCAGTACTTC. Protein: CSARSDYEQYF.

In its sample, this clonotype was seen a few times. The chain uses TRBV9 and TRBJ2-4; tentative D call: TRBD2 (6 bases). The germline V gene has CDR1 SGDLS and CDR2 YYNGEE. The CDR3 length is 14 residues. Trimming shortened V by 3 bases and J by 5 bases, and 12 bases separated the two germline ends. The CDR3 loop is CASSGGRRENIQYF. CDR3 nucleotide sequence: TGTGCCAGCAGCGGCGGACGGAGGGAAAACATTCAGTACTTC.

This clonotype was observed a few times. The genes are TRBV25-1 and TRBJ2-7; D may be TRBD2 (5 bases). The CDR3 is made up of 12 amino acids. Per germline, CDR1 MGHDK and CDR2 SYGVNS. Trimming left V 6 bases short and J 9 bases short, with 15 bases between. CDR3 coding DNA: TGTGCCAGCAGCGAAGAAGTAGGGAGGCAGTACTTC. Its protein is CASSEEVGRQYF.

This clonotype was seen a handful of times. The CDR3 DNA reads TGCAGGGGGTCCGGGGGAGATACGCAGTATTTT. It specifies CRGSGGDTQYF. The chain uses TRBV20-1 and TRBJ2-3; TRBD2 might be the D (6 bases). Germline CDR1 reads DFQATT; CDR2 reads SNEGSKA (reference sequence). This CDR3 spans 11 amino acids.

As for this clonotype: A junction boundary mismatches the germline segment, possibly from a read error. V is TRBV12-3 or TRBV12-4 and J is TRBJ1-1; 9 bases map to TRBD1. The CDR3 is 15 amino acids. This CDR3 reads CASRTRQGVNAETFF. CDR3 coding DNA: TGTGCCAGCAGAACTCGACAGGGGGTTAACGCTGAAACTTTCTTT.

This chain connects TRBV20-1 to TRBJ1-1; D is perhaps TRBD1 (6 bases). The germline V and J ends were trimmed by 3 bases and 1 base, with 9 bases remaining between them. Germline-derived CDR1 and CDR2 are DFQATT and SNEGSKA (reference sequence). The CDR3 spans 13 residues. The CDR3 DNA reads TGCAGTGCTAGGCCAGGGGAGAACACTGAAGCTTTCTTT. Encoded protein: CSARPGENTEAFF.

Worth noting for this clonotype: An end of the junction differs from the germline gene, which may be a read error. The rearrangement links TRBV5-4 to TRBJ1-6; the D is unclear. This CDR3 spans 15 amino acids. Germline V CDR1 and CDR2: SGHNT, YYREEE (reference sequence). This CDR3 reads CACSLVSGGNSPLHF. CDR3 coding DNA: TGTGCCTGCAGCTTGGTGTCCGGCGGAAATTCACCCCTCCACTTT.

This clonotype was counted once. The rearrangement joins TRBV5-1 to TRBJ2-4; D call uncertain. This CDR3 has 12 amino acids. CDR1 is SGHRS and CDR2 is YFSETQ in the germline V gene. The germline V and J ends were trimmed by 4 bases and 5 bases, with 7 bases remaining between them. CDR3 DNA sequence: TGCGCCAGCAGCACAGATGAAAACATTCAGTACTTC. It translates to CASSTDENIQYF.

V is TRBV11-1 and J is TRBJ2-5; 7 nucleotides match TRBD2. This CDR3 is 15 amino acids long. Unmatched junction bases numbered 5, after V lost 4 bases and J lost 0 bases. Germline CDR1 and CDR2: SGHAT and FQDESV (reference sequence). The CDR3 is CASSSRGEHQETQYF. The CDR3 DNA reads TGTGCCAGCAGCTCCCGGGGGGAACACCAAGAGACCCAGTACTTC. Variable domain in full (rest from reference TRBV11-1 and TRBJ2-5): EAEVAQSPRYKITEKSQAVAFWCDPISGHATLYWYRQILGQGPELLVQFQDESVVDDSQLPKDRFSAERLKGVDSTLKIQPAELGDSAMYLCASSSRGEHQETQYFGPGTRLLVL.

The chain joins TRBV15 to TRBJ2-6; D is undetermined. The ends were cut back, 0 bases at V and 0 bases at J, with 15 bases in the middle. CDR1 and CDR2 from the germline V gene are LNHNV and YYDKDF (reference sequence). The CDR3 is made up of 19 amino acids. The CDR3 DNA follows: TGTGCCACCAGCAGAGATTCCGCGAAATGGATCTCTGGGGCCAACGTCCTGACTTTC. Its translation: CATSRDSAKWISGANVLTF.